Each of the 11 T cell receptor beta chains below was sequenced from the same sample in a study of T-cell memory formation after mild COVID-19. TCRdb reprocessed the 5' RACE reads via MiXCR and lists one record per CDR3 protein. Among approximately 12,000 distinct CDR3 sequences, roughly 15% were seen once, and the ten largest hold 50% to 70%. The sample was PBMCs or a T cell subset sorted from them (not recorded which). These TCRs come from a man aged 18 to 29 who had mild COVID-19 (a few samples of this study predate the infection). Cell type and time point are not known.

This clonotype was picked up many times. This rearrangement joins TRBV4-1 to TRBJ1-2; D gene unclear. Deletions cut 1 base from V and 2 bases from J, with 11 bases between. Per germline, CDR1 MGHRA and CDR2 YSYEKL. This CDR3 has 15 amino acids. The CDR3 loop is CASSQGVRPNYGYTF. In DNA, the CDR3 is TGCGCCAGCAGCCAAGGAGTGAGGCCCAACTATGGCTACACCTTC.

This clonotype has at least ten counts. For the CDR3, the DNA is TGTGCCAGCTCAGCACAGGGGGCGGATAGCACAGATACGCAGTATTTT. It codes for CASSAQGADSTDTQYF. The V call is TRBV18, the J call TRBJ2-3, with 9 positions matching TRBD1. In germline, CDR1 is KGHSH, CDR2 LQKENI. This CDR3 has 16 amino acids. Trimming cost V 5 bases and J 0 bases; bases outside gene matches: 6.

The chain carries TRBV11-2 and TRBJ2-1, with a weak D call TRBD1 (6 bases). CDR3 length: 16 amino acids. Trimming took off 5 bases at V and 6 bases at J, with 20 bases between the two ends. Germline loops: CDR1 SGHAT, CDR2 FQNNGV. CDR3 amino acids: CASSIRRDTVRNEQFF. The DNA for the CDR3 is TGTGCCAGCAGCATACGCCGGGACACGGTACGCAATGAGCAGTTCTTC.

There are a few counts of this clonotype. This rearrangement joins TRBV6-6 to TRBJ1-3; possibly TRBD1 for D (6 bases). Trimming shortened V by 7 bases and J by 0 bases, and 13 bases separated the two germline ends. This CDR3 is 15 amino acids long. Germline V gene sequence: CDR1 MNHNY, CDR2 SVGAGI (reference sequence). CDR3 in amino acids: CASTYRVYSGNTIYF. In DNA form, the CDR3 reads TGTGCCAGCACCTACAGGGTTTACTCTGGAAACACCATATATTTT.

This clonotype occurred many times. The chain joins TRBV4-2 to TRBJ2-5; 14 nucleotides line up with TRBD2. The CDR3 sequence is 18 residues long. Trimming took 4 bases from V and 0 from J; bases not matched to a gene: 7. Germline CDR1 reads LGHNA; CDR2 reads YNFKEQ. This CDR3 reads CASSRGLAGGPYQETQYF. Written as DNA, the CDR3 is TGTGCCAGCAGCCGCGGACTAGCGGGGGGCCCGTACCAAGAGACCCAGTACTTC.

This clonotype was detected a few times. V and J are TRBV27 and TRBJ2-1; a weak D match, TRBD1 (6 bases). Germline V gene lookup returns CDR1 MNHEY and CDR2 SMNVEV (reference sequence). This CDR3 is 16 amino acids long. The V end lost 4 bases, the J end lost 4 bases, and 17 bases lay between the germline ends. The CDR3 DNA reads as TGTGCCAGCAGTTGGCCTCCGGGACATAAGTACAATGAGCAGTTCTTC. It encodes CASSWPPGHKYNEQFF.

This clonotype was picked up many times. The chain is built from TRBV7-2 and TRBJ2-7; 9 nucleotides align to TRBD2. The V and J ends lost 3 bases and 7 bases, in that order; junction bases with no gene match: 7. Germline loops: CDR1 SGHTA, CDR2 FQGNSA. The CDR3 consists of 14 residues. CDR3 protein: CASSFQASGEEQYF. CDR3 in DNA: TGTGCCAGCAGCTTTCAGGCTAGCGGGGAGGAGCAGTACTTC.

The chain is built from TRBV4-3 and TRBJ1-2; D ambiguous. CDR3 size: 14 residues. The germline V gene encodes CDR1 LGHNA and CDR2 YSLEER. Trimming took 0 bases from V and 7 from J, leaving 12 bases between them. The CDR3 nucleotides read TGCGCCAGCAGCCAAGATCAGGTCGGGTTTGGCTACACCTTC. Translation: CASSQDQVGFGYTF.

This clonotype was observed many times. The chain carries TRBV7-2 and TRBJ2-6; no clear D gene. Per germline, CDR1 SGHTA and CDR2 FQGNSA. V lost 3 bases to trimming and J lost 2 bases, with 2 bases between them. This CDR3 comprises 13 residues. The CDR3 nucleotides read TGTGCCAGCAGCTTCGCTGGGGCCAACGTCCTGACTTTC. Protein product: CASSFAGANVLTF. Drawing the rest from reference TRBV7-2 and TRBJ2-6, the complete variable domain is GAGVSQSPSNKVTEKGKDVELRCDPISGHTALYWYRQSLGQGLEFLIYFQGNSAPDKSGLPSDRFSAERTGGSVSTLTIQRTQQEDSAVYLCASSFAGANVLTFGAGSRLTVL.

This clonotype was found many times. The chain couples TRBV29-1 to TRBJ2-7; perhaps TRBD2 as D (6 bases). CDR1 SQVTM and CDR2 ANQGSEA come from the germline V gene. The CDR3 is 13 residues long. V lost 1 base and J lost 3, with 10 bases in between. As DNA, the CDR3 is TGCAGCGTTGAAGTTACGCGGGACTACGAGCAGTACTTC. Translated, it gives CSVEVTRDYEQYF.

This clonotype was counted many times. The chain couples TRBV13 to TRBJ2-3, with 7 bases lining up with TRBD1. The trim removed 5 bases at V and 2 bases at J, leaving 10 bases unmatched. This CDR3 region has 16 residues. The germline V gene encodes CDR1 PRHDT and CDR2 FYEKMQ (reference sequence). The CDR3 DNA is TGTGCCAGCAGCCCGATGCTGACAGGGATCACAGATACGCAGTATTTT. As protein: CASSPMLTGITDTQYF. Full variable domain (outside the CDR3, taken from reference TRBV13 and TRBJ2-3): AAGVIQSPRHLIKEKRETATLKCYPIPRHDTVYWYQQGPGQDPQFLISFYEKMQSDKGSIPDRFSAQQFSDYHSELNMSSLELGDSALYFCASSPMLTGITDTQYFGPGTRLTVL.